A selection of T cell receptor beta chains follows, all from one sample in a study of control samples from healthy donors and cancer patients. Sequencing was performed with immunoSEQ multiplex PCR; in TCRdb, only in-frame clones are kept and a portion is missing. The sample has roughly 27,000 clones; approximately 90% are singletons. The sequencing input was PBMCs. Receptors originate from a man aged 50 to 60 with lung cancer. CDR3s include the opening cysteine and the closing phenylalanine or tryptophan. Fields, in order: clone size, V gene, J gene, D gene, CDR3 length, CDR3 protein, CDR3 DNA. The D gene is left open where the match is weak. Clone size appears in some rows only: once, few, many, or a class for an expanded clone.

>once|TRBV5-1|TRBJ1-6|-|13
CASSLQDNSPLHF
TGCGCCAGCAGCTTGCAGGATAATTCACCCCTCCACTTT
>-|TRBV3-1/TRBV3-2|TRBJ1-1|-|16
CASSPETGQSNTEAFF
TGTGCCAGCAGCCCGGAAACAGGGCAGTCTAACACTGAAGCTTTCTTT
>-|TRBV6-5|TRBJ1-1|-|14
CASEEVSVKTEAFF
TGTGCCAGCGAAGAGGTTTCAGTGAAGACTGAAGCTTTCTTT
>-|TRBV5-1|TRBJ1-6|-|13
CASSPRANSPLHF
TGCGCCAGCAGCCCTCGAGCGAATTCACCCCTCCACTTT
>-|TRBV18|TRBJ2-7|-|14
CASSPPSGSYEQYF
TGTGCCAGCTCACCACCCAGCGGCTCCTACGAGCAGTACTTC
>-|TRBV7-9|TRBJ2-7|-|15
CASSSDRESTYEQYF
TGTGCCAGCAGCTCGGATAGGGAAAGCACCTACGAGCAGTACTTC
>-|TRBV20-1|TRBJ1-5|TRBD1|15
CSASGTDISNQPQHF
TGCAGTGCTAGTGGGACAGATATTAGCAATCAGCCCCAGCATTTT
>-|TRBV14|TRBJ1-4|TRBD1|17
CASSHPGRTGTNEKLFF
TGTGCCAGCAGCCACCCTGGTAGGACAGGAACTAATGAAAAACTGTTTTTT
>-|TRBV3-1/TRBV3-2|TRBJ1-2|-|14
CASSHRAGLGGYTF
TGTGCCAGCAGCCACCGAGCCGGCCTTGGGGGCTACACCTTC
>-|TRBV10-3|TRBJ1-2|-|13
CAISADSDYGYTF
TGTGCCATCAGTGCAGACAGTGACTATGGCTACACCTTC
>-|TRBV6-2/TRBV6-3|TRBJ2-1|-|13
CASSPGTSNEQFF
TGTGCCAGCAGCCCGGGCACTAGCAATGAGCAGTTCTTC
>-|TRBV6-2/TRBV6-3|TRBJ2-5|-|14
CASSYSRDRETQYF
TGTGCCAGCAGTTACTCGAGAGATAGGGAGACCCAGTACTTC
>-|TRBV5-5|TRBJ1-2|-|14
CASSLRGVDYGYTF
TGTGCCAGCAGCCTCAGGGGAGTTGACTATGGCTACACCTTC
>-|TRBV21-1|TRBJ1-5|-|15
CASSKGDRAGQPQHF
TGTGCCAGCAGCAAAGGTGACAGGGCGGGACAGCCCCAGCATTTT
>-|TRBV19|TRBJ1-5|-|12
CASSIGNQPQHF
TGTGCCAGTAGTATCGGAAATCAGCCCCAGCATTTT
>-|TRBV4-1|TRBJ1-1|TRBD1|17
CASSQDWSGQGYTEAFF
TGCGCCAGCAGCCAAGATTGGTCCGGACAGGGGTACACTGAAGCTTTCTTT
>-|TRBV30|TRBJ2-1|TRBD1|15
CAWSVPDRAYNEQFF
TGTGCCTGGAGTGTACCGGACAGGGCCTACAATGAGCAGTTCTTC
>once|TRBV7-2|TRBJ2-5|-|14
CASSLNGFQETQYF
TGTGCCAGCAGCTTAAATGGTTTCCAAGAGACCCAGTACTTC
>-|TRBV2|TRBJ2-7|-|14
CASRAGSRANEQYF
TGTGCCAGCAGGGCCGGGTCCAGGGCGAACGAGCAGTACTTC
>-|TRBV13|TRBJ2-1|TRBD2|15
CASRGRGGLHNEQFF
TGTGCCAGCAGGGGGCGGGGGGGCTTGCACAATGAGCAGTTCTTC
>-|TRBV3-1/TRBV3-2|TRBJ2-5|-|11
CASSRLETQYF
TGTGCCAGCAGCCGCCTCGAGACCCAGTACTTC
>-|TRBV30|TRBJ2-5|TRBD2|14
CAWNLRGGRETQYF
TGTGCCTGGAATCTCCGGGGGGGCCGAGAGACCCAGTACTTC
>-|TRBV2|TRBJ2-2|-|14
CASSTQVGTGELFF
TGTGCCAGCAGTACCCAAGTCGGGACCGGGGAGCTGTTTTTT
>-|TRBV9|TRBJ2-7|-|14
CASSVAWGSYEQYF
TGTGCCAGCAGCGTAGCGTGGGGTTCATACGAGCAGTACTTC
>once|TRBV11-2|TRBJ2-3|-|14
CASLPSASTDTQYF
TGTGCCAGCCTCCCCTCGGCTAGCACAGATACGCAGTATTTT
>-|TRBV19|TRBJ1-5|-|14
CASSNYGDNQPQHF
TGTGCCAGTAGTAATTATGGGGACAATCAGCCCCAGCATTTT
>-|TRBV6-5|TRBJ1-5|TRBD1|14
CASSWGQSNQPQHF
TGTGCCAGCAGTTGGGGACAGAGCAATCAGCCCCAGCATTTT
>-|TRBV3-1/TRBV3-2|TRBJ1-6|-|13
CASSRQDDSPLHF
TGTGCCAGCAGCAGACAGGATGATTCACCCCTCCACTTT
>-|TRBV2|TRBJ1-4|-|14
CASSEQGTNEKLFF
TGTGCCAGCAGTGAACAGGGTACTAATGAAAAACTGTTTTTT
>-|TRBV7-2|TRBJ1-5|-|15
CASSFGSVSNQPQHF
TGTGCCAGCAGCTTTGGGTCGGTGAGCAATCAGCCCCAGCATTTT
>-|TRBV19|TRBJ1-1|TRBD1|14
CASRGDRINTEAFF
TGTGCCAGTAGGGGGGACAGGATAAACACTGAAGCTTTCTTT
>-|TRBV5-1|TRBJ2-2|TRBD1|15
CASSWDRGETGELFF
TGCGCCAGCAGCTGGGACAGGGGGGAAACCGGGGAGCTGTTTTTT
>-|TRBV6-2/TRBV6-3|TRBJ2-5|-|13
CASSYSRQETQYF
TGTGCCAGCAGTTACTCGAGACAAGAGACCCAGTACTTC
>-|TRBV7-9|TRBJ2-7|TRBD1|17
CASSSYWGQGKSYEQYF
TGTGCCAGCAGCAGTTACTGGGGACAGGGAAAATCCTACGAGCAGTACTTC
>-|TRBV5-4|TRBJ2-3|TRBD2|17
CASSLVTSGDPGDTQYF
TGTGCCAGCAGCTTGGTGACTAGCGGGGACCCGGGAGATACGCAGTATTTT
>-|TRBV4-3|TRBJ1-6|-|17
CASSQDLGGTFQSPLHF
TGCGCCAGCAGCCAAGACCTCGGGGGGACATTCCAATCACCCCTCCACTTT
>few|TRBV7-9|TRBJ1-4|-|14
CASSLRREDEKLFF
TGTGCCAGCAGCTTACGAAGGGAGGATGAAAAACTGTTTTTT
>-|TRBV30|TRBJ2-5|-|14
CAWSVYSGQETQYF
TGTGCCTGGAGTGTTTATAGCGGACAAGAGACCCAGTACTTC
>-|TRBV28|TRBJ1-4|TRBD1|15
CASRPPGGGGEKLFF
TGTGCCAGCAGGCCTCCAGGGGGAGGCGGTGAAAAACTGTTTTTT
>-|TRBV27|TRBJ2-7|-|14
CASRLGLAPGEQYF
TGTGCCAGCAGACTCGGGCTGGCTCCTGGGGAGCAGTACTTC
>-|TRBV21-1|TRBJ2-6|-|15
CASSTRKSGANVLTF
TGTGCCAGCAGCACCCGGAAGTCTGGGGCCAACGTCCTGACTTTC
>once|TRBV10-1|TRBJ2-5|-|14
CASPSRVFQETQYF
TGCGCCAGCCCTTCTAGGGTCTTCCAAGAGACCCAGTACTTC
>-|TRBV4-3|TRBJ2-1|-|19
CASSQGLARGLAYNNEQFF
TGCGCCAGCAGCCAAGGTTTGGCCCGAGGCCTAGCGTATAACAATGAGCAGTTCTTC
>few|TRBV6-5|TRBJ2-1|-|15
CASRAASSSYNEQFF
TGTGCCAGCAGGGCGGCATCGAGCTCCTACAATGAGCAGTTCTTC
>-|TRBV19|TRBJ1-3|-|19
CASSEGHIWPRDSGNTIYF
TGTGCCAGTAGTGAAGGCCACATTTGGCCTCGTGACTCTGGAAACACCATATATTTT
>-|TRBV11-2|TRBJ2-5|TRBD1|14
CASRPGQGYETQYF
TGTGCCAGCCGCCCGGGACAGGGTTACGAGACCCAGTACTTC
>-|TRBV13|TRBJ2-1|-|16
CASSGRGDRAYNEQFF
TGTGCCAGCAGCGGCAGGGGGGACAGAGCATACAATGAGCAGTTCTTC